A single sample is the source of the 18 T cell receptor beta chains below, sequenced in a study of shared clonotypes between healthy human individuals. TCRdb keeps only in-frame clones here, not all; method: immunoSEQ multiplex PCR. The sample has 1.5 million to 2.5 million clones, over 85% seen once; the top ten hold less than 1.5%. Only CD45RO-negative cells positively selected for CCR7 counted as naive CD8 cells, so terminally differentiated effector memory CD45RA+ cells were excluded. The source material was naive CD8+ T cells sorted from blood. The source is a man between 18 and 35 years old in good health.

The chain joins TRBV4-1 to TRBJ1-2, with D uncertain. In germline, CDR1 is MGHRA, CDR2 YSYEKL. V was pared by 0 bases and J by 0 bases, with 5 bases between. This CDR3 has 14 amino acids. The DNA for the CDR3 is TGCGCCAGCAGCCAAGATCAGACTAACTATGGCTACACCTTC. This gives the protein CASSQDQTNYGYTF.

The chain carries TRBV5-1 and TRBJ2-2; either TRBD1 or TRBD2 may fit D (5 bases each). Germline loops: CDR1 SGHRS, CDR2 YFSETQ. There are 15 residues in the CDR3. V lost 3 bases and J lost 1, with 10 bases in between. CDR3 sequence: CASSSRGENTGELFF. The DNA of the CDR3 is TGCGCCAGCAGCTCTAGAGGGGAGAACACCGGGGAGCTGTTTTTT.

The gene calls are TRBV7-9 and TRBJ2-5; 10 bases are a match to TRBD2. Trimming removed 1 base from V and 1 base from J; junction bases left unmatched: 6. Germline V gene lookup returns CDR1 SEHNR and CDR2 FQNEAQ (reference sequence). This CDR3 is built from 17 residues. CDR3 loop: CASSLDWLAGVQETQYF. In nucleotides, the CDR3 is TGTGCCAGCAGCTTAGATTGGCTAGCGGGAGTCCAAGAGACCCAGTACTTC. Complete variable domain (other parts from reference TRBV7-9 and TRBJ2-5): DTGVSQNPRHKITKRGQNVTFRCDPISEHNRLYWYRQTLGQGPEFLTYFQNEAQLEKSRLLSDRFSAERPKGSFSTLEIQRTEQGDSAMYLCASSLDWLAGVQETQYFGPGTRLLVL.

The chain recombines TRBV7-2 with TRBJ2-2; 10 positions match TRBD1. J gave up 6 bases and V 5 bases, and 9 bases lay outside the gene matches. This CDR3 has 16 residues. Germline CDR1 reads SGHTA; CDR2 reads FQGNSA. The CDR3 DNA follows: TGTGCCAGCAGCGACGCGGGACAGGGGTTCCCCGGGGAGCTGTTTTTT. Translation: CASSDAGQGFPGELFF.

The chain carries TRBV30 and TRBJ1-2, with 10 positions matching TRBD1. The V gene's germline CDR1 is GTSNPN and CDR2 SVGIG (reference sequence). V was pared by 3 bases and J by 4 bases, with 14 bases of the junction left unmatched. This CDR3 spans 17 amino acids. In DNA form, the CDR3 reads TGTGCCTGGAGGACTGGGACAGGGGTAAGTGTGGGCTATGGCTACACCTTC. Translated, it gives CAWRTGTGVSVGYGYTF. Using reference TRBV30 and TRBJ1-2 for the parts outside the CDR3, the full variable domain is SQTIHQWPATLVQPVGSPLSLECTVEGTSNPNLYWYRQAAGRGLQLLFYSVGIGQISSEVPQNLSASRPQDRQFILSSKKLLLSDSGFYLCAWRTGTGVSVGYGYTFGSGTRLTVV.

V usage is TRBV5-4 and J usage is TRBJ2-5; 9 nucleotides match TRBD2. CDR3 length: 15 amino acids. Germline-derived CDR1 and CDR2 are SGHNT and YYREEE (reference sequence). After removal of 1 base from V and 4 bases from J, the junction contained 5 bases not matched to a gene. The CDR3 reads CASSLNSGRRETQYF. For the CDR3, the DNA is TGTGCCAGCAGCTTGAATAGCGGGAGAAGAGAGACCCAGTACTTC.

The chain has TRBV6-1 and TRBJ2-7; 9 bases line up with TRBD1. The junction had 2 bases not matched to a gene; V was cut back by 0 bases and J by 2 bases. This CDR3 is 15 amino acids long. The germline CDR1 and CDR2 sequences are MNHNS and SASEGT. For the CDR3, the DNA is TGTGCCAGCAGTGAAGCGGGACAGGGCCCCTACGAGCAGTACTTC. This sequence encodes CASSEAGQGPYEQYF.

The chain links TRBV6-5 to TRBJ2-7; the match to TRBD1 covers 7 bases. The trim removed 6 bases at V and 3 bases at J, leaving 5 bases unmatched. The CDR3 spans 13 residues. Germline CDR1 MNHEY, CDR2 SVGAGI. CDR3: CASSLGQDYEQYF. The CDR3 DNA follows: TGTGCCAGCAGCTTAGGACAGGACTACGAGCAGTACTTC.

The chain has TRBV25-1 and TRBJ2-2; D perhaps matches TRBD1 (6 bases). This CDR3 contains 15 residues. The V end was cut by 7 bases, the J end by 6 bases, with 18 bases between. In germline, CDR1 is MGHDK, CDR2 SYGVNS. For the CDR3, the DNA is TGTGCCAGCACCGATCATACAGGGAATCCCGGGGAGCTGTTTTTT. Translating it yields CASTDHTGNPGELFF. Using reference TRBV25-1 and TRBJ2-2 for the parts outside the CDR3, the full variable domain is EADIYQTPRYLVIGTGKKITLECSQTMGHDKMYWYQQDPGMELHLIHYSYGVNSTEKGDLSSESTVSRIRTEHFPLTLESARPSHTSQYLCASTDHTGNPGELFFGEGSRLTVL.

This sequence joins TRBV6-1 and TRBJ2-3; tentatively, D is TRBD1 (5 bases). The CDR3 runs to 16 residues. V lost 1 base to trimming and J lost 5 bases, with 16 bases between them. Looked up from germline, CDR1 is MNHNS and CDR2 is SASEGT. The CDR3 reads CASSEERIRVVDTQYF. The CDR3 region has the DNA TGTGCCAGCAGTGAAGAAAGGATCAGGGTGGTAGATACGCAGTATTTT.

V gene TRBV4-1 combines with J gene TRBJ2-1, with 8 nucleotides matching TRBD2. CDR3 length: 14 amino acids. The germline CDR1 and CDR2 sequences are MGHRA and YSYEKL. Unmatched junction bases numbered 5, after V lost 1 base and J lost 9 bases. The CDR3 DNA follows: TGCGCCAGCAGCCAAGCGGGGGGGCCCTCTGAGCAGTTCTTC. Its protein is CASSQAGGPSEQFF.

The rearrangement links TRBV11-2 to TRBJ2-7; 8 bases align to TRBD2. Unmatched junction bases numbered 6, after V lost 8 bases and J lost 3 bases. There are 13 residues in the CDR3. Germline CDR1 and CDR2: SGHAT and FQNNGV. CDR3 sequence reads: CASLVSGDYEQYF. The CDR3 bases are TGTGCCAGCCTAGTTAGCGGGGACTACGAGCAGTACTTC.

The rearrangement joins TRBV27 to TRBJ2-1, with TRBD1 identical over 7 bases. V shed 5 bases, J shed 10 bases, and the junction held 2 bases outside the gene matches. The CDR3 is 11 residues long. The germline V gene encodes CDR1 MNHEY and CDR2 SMNVEV (reference sequence). CDR3 coding DNA: TGTGCCAGCAGTCAGACAGGGGAGCAGTTCTTC. Translation: CASSQTGEQFF.

In its sample, this clone was seen once. The rearrangement uses TRBV4-3 and TRBJ2-7; 14 nucleotides match TRBD2. The trim removed 3 bases at V and 0 bases at J, leaving 10 bases unmatched. Germline V gene lookup returns CDR1 LGHNA and CDR2 YSLEER. The CDR3 is 19 residues long. The CDR3 sequence: CASSQAGTSGRIRSYEQYF. The CDR3 DNA is TGCGCCAGCAGCCAGGCCGGGACTAGCGGGAGAATCCGCTCCTACGAGCAGTACTTC.

CDR3 protein: CASSYLPSGGIKTQYF. CDR3 in DNA: TGTGCCAGCAGTTACCTTCCCAGCGGGGGGATAAAGACCCAGTACTTC. The V and J genes are TRBV6-5 and TRBJ2-5; 9 nucleotides align to TRBD2. This CDR3 has 16 amino acids. The V gene end was trimmed by 2 bases and the J gene end by 6 bases; junction bases not matched to a gene: 10. Germline V gives CDR1 MNHEY, CDR2 SVGAGI.

The V and J genes are TRBV28 and TRBJ2-1; the match to TRBD2 covers 10 bases. V was pared by 2 bases and J by 5 bases, with 3 bases of the junction left unmatched. Germline assignment: CDR1 MDHEN and CDR2 SYDVKM. CDR3 size: 15 residues. CDR3 protein: CASSLTSGEDNEQFF. The CDR3 DNA reads as TGTGCCAGCAGTTTAACTAGCGGGGAGGACAATGAGCAGTTCTTC.

The CDR3 region is CASSHRTYSSYNEQFF. The CDR3 nucleotides are TGTGCCAGCAGTCATAGGACTTATAGCTCCTACAATGAGCAGTTCTTC. The chain joins TRBV11-3 to TRBJ2-1; D is perhaps TRBD2 (5 bases). CDR1 SGHNT and CDR2 YENEEA come from the germline V gene. The CDR3 sequence is 16 residues long. Trimming cost V 6 bases and J 0 bases, with 15 bases left between them.

The chain has TRBV1 and TRBJ2-1. TRBV1 is a recognized pseudogene. The CDR3 runs 8 residues. The chain's CDR3 is CTSRVQFF. Here the CDR3 DNA reads TGCACCAGCAGAGTGCAGTTCTTC.